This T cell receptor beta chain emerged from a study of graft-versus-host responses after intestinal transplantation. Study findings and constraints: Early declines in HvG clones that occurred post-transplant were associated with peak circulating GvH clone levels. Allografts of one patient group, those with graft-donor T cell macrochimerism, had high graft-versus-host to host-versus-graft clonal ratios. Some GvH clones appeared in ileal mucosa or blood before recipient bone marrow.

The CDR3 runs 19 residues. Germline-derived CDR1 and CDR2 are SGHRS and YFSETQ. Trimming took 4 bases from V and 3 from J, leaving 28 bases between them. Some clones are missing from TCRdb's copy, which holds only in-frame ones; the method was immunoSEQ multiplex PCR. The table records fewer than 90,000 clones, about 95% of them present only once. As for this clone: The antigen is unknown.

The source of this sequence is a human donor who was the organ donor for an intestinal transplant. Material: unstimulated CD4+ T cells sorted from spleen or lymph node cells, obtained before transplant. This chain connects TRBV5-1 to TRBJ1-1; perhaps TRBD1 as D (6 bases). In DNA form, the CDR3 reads TGCGCCAGCAGCCCCGGCGGACCCGGCCACGGAGGGGGGGACACTGAAGCTTTCTTT. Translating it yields CASSPGGPGHGGGDTEAFF. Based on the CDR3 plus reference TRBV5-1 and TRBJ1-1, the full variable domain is KAGVTQTPRYLIKTRGQQVTLSCSPISGHRSVSWYQQTPGQGLQFLFEYFSETQRNKGNFPGRFSGRQFSNSRSEMNVSTLELGDSALYLCASSPGGPGHGGGDTEAFFGQGTRLTVV.